Below, 9 T cell receptor beta chains from the same sample are listed, as sequenced in a study of blood T cells in healthy people across ages. The second PCR ran roughly 7 to 12 cycles with a sample-barcoded 5' primer and J-beta primers. A single record per CDR3 protein comes from TCRdb applying MiXCR to the 5' RACE reads. The sample has 600,000 or so distinct CDR3 sequences; 21% are singletons. What was sequenced was blood. These receptors were obtained from an older man in good health.

This chain joins TRBV28 and TRBJ2-4; D not resolved. The CDR3 sequence is 13 residues long. CDR1 is MDHEN and CDR2 is SYDVKM in the germline V gene. With 7 bases removed from V and 0 bases from J, the gap between germline ends came to 7 bases. As DNA, the CDR3 is TGTGCCAGCACCCAGCTAGCCAAAAACATTCAGTACTTC. Encoded protein: CASTQLAKNIQYF.

The chain has TRBV29-1 and TRBJ2-3; possibly TRBD2 for D (6 bases). CDR1 SQVTM and CDR2 ANQGSEA come from the germline V gene. This CDR3 is 11 amino acids long. Written as DNA, the CDR3 is TGCAGTACGGCGGGGACAGATACGCAGTATTTT. The encoded protein is CSTAGTDTQYF.

The chain links TRBV30 to TRBJ1-2; 8 nucleotides align to TRBD1. The CDR3 is 13 residues long. The V and J ends lost 2 bases and 7 bases, in that order; junction bases with no gene match: 6. Germline-derived CDR1 and CDR2 are GTSNPN and SVGIG (reference sequence). CDR3 protein: CAWSSGQGRGYTF. DNA of the CDR3: TGTGCCTGGAGTTCAGGACAGGGCCGTGGCTACACCTTC. The whole variable domain, remainder taken from reference TRBV30 and TRBJ1-2, is SQTIHQWPATLVQPVGSPLSLECTVEGTSNPNLYWYRQAAGRGLQLLFYSVGIGQISSEVPQNLSASRPQDRQFILSSKKLLLSDSGFYLCAWSSGQGRGYTFGSGTRLTVV.

The chain combines TRBV20-1 with TRBJ2-7; 9 nucleotides line up with TRBD2. The CDR3 totals 14 residues. CDR1 and CDR2 (germline): DFQATT, SNEGSKA (reference sequence). V shed 3 bases, J shed 2 bases, and the junction held 5 bases outside the gene matches. CDR3 nucleotides: TGCAGTGCTAGTAGGACTAGCGCAGCCTACGAGCAGTACTTC. Its protein product is CSASRTSAAYEQYF.

The chain recombines TRBV29-1 with TRBJ2-1; a possible D gene is TRBD1 (6 bases). The V end was cut by 6 bases, the J end by 0 bases, with 12 bases between. Per germline, CDR1 SQVTM and CDR2 ANQGSEA. This CDR3 spans 14 amino acids. In nucleotides, the CDR3 is TGCAGCGTCCCCACAGGGAGCTCCTACAATGAGCAGTTCTTC. Protein product: CSVPTGSSYNEQFF.

This clonotype was counted a few times. The V call is TRBV29-1, the J call TRBJ2-3, with TRBD2 matching over 10 bases. V was pared by 5 bases and J by 6 bases, with 5 bases of the junction left unmatched. The CDR3 spans 13 residues. Germline CDR1 is SQVTM and CDR2 is ANQGSEA. In DNA, the CDR3 is TGCAGCGTTCTAGCGGGAGCAACGGATACGCAGTATTTT. It translates to CSVLAGATDTQYF.

This clonotype showed up many times. The V and J genes are TRBV7-2 and TRBJ2-3, with D perhaps matching TRBD2 (6 bases). V shed 5 bases and J shed 0 bases, with 15 bases lying between them. The CDR3 is 16 residues long. Germline-derived CDR1 and CDR2 are SGHTA and FQGNSA. For the CDR3, the DNA is TGTGCCAGCAGCACCCGCCTGGGACTCAGCACAGATACGCAGTATTTT. It codes for CASSTRLGLSTDTQYF.

This chain connects TRBV20-1 to TRBJ2-4, with D perhaps TRBD1 (6 bases). Trimming took 0 bases from V and 11 from J, leaving 20 bases between them. Germline CDR1 is DFQATT and CDR2 is SNEGSKA (reference sequence). This CDR3 region has 15 residues. The CDR3 DNA reads as TGCAGTGCTAGAGATTTATCGTCGGGGACAAGTCTTCAGTACTTC. Protein sequence: CSARDLSSGTSLQYF.

CDR3 protein: CASSLEIRTGPLTDTQYF. CDR3 nucleotide sequence: TGCGCCAGCAGCTTGGAGATCCGGACAGGGCCCCTCACAGATACGCAGTATTTT. This chain links TRBV5-1 with TRBJ2-3; the match to TRBD1 covers 8 bases. CDR3 size: 18 residues. After removal of 0 bases from V and 2 bases from J, the junction contained 11 bases not matched to a gene. CDR1 and CDR2 from the germline V gene are SGHRS and YFSETQ.